The next 3 T cell receptor beta chains were all read from a single sample in a study of blood T cell repertoires in COVID-19. TCRdb's copy holds only in-frame clones and misses some; the assay was immunoSEQ multiplex PCR. There are some 90,000 clones in the sample; 80% to 90% occur only once, and approximately 5.2% lies in the top ten. The sequenced sample was peripheral blood. Every receptor here comes from an elderly woman with active COVID-19.

The chain uses TRBV29-1 and TRBJ2-1; 10 bases map to TRBD2. Germline CDR1 reads SQVTM; CDR2 reads ANQGSEA. The V gene end was trimmed by 7 bases and the J gene end by 2 bases; junction bases not matched to a gene: 14. The CDR3 has 17 amino acids. As DNA, the CDR3 is TGCAGCGCACTGGGGGCTAGCGGGAGTACCACCTACAATGAGCAGTTCTTC. It specifies CSALGASGSTTYNEQFF.

This chain connects TRBV7-2 to TRBJ2-1; tentative D call: TRBD1 (6 bases). Trimming took off 4 bases at V and 8 bases at J, with 18 bases between the two ends. Germline V gene sequence: CDR1 SGHTA, CDR2 FQGNSA. There are 15 residues in the CDR3. The CDR3 sequence is CASSSEQGVLDEQFF. The DNA of the CDR3 is TGTGCCAGCAGCTCAGAACAGGGAGTTTTGGATGAGCAGTTCTTC.

The chain uses TRBV5-1 and TRBJ2-1; 12 nucleotides line up with TRBD2. V lost 1 base to trimming and J lost 8 bases; unmatched junction nucleotides: 4. From germline, CDR1 is SGHRS and CDR2 YFSETQ. CDR3 size: 15 residues. The CDR3 DNA follows: TGCGCCAGCAGCTTGACTAGCGGGGGGACCGATGAGCAGTTCTTC. Protein sequence: CASSLTSGGTDEQFF.